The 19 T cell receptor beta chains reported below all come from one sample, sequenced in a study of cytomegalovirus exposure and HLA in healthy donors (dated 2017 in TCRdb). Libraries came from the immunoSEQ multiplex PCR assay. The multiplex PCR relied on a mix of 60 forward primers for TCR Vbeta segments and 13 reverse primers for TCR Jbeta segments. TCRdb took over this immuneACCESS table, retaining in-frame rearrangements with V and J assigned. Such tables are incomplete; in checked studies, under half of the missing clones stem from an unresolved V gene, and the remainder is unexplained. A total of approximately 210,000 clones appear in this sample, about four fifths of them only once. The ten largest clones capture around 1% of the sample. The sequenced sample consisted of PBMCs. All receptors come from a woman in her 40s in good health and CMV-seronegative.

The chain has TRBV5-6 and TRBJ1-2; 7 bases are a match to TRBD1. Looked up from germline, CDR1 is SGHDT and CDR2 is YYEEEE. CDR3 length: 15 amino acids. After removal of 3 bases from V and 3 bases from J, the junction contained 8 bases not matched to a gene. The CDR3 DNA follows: TGTGCCAGCAGCTCGCGGGACAGAATTTACTATGGCTACACCTTC. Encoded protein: CASSSRDRIYYGYTF.

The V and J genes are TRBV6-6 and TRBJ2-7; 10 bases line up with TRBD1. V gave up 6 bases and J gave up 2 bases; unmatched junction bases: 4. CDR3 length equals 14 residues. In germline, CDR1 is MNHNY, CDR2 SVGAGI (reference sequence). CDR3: CASSRQGATYEQYF. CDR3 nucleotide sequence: TGTGCCAGCAGCCGACAGGGGGCTACCTACGAGCAGTACTTC.

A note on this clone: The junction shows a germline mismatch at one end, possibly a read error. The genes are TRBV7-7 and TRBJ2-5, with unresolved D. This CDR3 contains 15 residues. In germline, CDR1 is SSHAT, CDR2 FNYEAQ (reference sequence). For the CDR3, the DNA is TGTGCTAGCAGCTTAGATTTGCAGGCCCAAGAGACCCAGTACTTC. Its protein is CASSLDLQAQETQYF.

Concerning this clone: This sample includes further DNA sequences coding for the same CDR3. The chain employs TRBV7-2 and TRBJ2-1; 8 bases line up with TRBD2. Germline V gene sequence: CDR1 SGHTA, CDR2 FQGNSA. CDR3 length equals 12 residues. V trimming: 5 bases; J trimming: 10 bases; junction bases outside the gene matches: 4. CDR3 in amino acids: CASSLLAGEQFF. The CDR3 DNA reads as TGTGCCAGCAGCCTTTTAGCGGGAGAGCAGTTCTTC. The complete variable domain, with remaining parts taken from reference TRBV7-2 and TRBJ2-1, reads GAGVSQSPSNKVTEKGKDVELRCDPISGHTALYWYRQSLGQGLEFLIYFQGNSAPDKSGLPSDRFSAERTGGSVSTLTIQRTQQEDSAVYLCASSLLAGEQFFGPGTRLTVL.

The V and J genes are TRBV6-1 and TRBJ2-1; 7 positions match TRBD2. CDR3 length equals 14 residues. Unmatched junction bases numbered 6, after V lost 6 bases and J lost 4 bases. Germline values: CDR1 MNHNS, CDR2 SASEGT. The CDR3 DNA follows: TGTGCCAGCAGCACAGCGGGAAGGTACAATGAGCAGTTCTTC. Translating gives CASSTAGRYNEQFF.

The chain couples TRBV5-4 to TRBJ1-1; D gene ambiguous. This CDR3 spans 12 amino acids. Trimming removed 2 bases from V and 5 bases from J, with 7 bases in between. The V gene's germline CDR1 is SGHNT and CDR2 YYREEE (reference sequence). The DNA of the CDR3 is TGTGCCAGCAGCTTCGGAGAGACTGAAGCTTTCTTT. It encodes CASSFGETEAFF.

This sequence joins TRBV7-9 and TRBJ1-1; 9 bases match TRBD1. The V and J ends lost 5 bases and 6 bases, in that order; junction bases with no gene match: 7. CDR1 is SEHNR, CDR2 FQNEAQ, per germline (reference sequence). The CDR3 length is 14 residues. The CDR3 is CASSAGQGESEAFF. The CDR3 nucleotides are TGTGCCAGCAGCGCGGGACAGGGTGAATCTGAAGCTTTCTTT.

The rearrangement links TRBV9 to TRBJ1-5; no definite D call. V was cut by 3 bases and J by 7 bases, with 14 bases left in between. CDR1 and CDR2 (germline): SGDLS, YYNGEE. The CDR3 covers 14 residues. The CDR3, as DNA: TGTGCCAGCAGCGCCCTCGGCGGGGTCCAGCCCCAGCATTTT. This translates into CASSALGGVQPQHF.

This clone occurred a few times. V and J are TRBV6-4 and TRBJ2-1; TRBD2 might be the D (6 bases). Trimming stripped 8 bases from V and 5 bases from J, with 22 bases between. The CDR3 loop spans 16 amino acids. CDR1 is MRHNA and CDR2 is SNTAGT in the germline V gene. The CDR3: CASRGLGSGKNNEQFF. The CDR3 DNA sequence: TGTGCCAGCCGTGGATTGGGTAGCGGAAAGAACAATGAGCAGTTCTTC.

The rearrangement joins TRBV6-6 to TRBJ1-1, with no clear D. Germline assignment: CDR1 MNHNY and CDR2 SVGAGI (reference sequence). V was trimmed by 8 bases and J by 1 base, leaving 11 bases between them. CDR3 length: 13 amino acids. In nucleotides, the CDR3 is TGTGCCAGCCGCGAGGGAGGGAACACTGAAGCTTTCTTT. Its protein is CASREGGNTEAFF.

The CDR3 sequence is CASSLRLEREAVQYV. The CDR3 DNA reads as TGTGCCAGCAGTTTACGGCTTGAGCGGGAGGCCGTGCAGTACGTC. V usage is TRBV27 and J usage is TRBJ2-7, with TRBD2 matching 9 bases. V was pared by 2 bases and J by 9 bases, with 11 bases of the junction left unmatched. The length of the CDR3 is 15 residues. Germline CDR1 MNHEY, CDR2 SMNVEV (reference sequence).

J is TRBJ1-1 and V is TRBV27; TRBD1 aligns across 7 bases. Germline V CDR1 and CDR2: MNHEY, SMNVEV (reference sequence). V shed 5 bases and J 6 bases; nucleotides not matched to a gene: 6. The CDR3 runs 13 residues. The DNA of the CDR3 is TGTGCCAGCAGTACCGGGACAGCCCCTGAAGCTTTCTTT. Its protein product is CASSTGTAPEAFF.

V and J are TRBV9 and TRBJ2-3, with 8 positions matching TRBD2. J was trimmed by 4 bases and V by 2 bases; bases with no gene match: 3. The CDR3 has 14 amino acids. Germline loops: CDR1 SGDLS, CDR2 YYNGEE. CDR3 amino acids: CASSVGLAADTQYF. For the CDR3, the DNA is TGTGCCAGCAGCGTTGGACTAGCCGCAGATACGCAGTATTTT. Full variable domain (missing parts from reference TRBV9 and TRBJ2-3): DSGVTQTPKHLITATGQRVTLRCSPRSGDLSVYWYQQSLDQGLQFLIQYYNGEERAKGNILERFSAQQFPDLHSELNLSSLELGDSALYFCASSVGLAADTQYFGPGTRLTVL.

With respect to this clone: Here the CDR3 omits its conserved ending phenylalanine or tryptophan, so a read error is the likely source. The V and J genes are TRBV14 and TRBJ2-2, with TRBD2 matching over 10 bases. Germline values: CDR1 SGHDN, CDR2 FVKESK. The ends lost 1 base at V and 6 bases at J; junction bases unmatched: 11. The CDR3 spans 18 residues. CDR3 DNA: TGTGCCAGCAGCCAAGTGAGGCTAGCGGGAGTGGGCGCCGGGGAGCTGTTTGTT. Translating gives CASSQVRLAGVGAGELFV.

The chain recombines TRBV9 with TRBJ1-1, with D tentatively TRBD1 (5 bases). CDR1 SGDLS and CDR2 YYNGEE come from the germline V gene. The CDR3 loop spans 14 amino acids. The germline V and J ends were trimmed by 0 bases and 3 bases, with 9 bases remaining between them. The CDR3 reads CASSVARADTEAFF. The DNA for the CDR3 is TGTGCCAGCAGCGTAGCCAGGGCGGACACTGAAGCTTTCTTT.

In nucleotides, the CDR3 is TGTGCCAGCAGCTTACAACCGAGCTCCTACGAGCAGTACTTC. It encodes CASSLQPSSYEQYF. This rearrangement joins TRBV11-3 to TRBJ2-7; no definite D call. This CDR3 region has 14 residues. V was clipped by 2 bases and J by 0 bases, with 8 bases between them. CDR1 and CDR2 (germline): SGHNT, YENEEA.

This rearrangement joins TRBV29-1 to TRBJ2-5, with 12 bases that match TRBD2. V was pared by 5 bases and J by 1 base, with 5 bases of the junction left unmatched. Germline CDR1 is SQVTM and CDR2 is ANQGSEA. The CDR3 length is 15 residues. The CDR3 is CSVSRLAGVQETQYF. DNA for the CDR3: TGCAGCGTTTCGCGACTAGCGGGAGTCCAAGAGACCCAGTACTTC.

CDR3: CASSLEGLMTDTQYF. The DNA of the CDR3 is TGTGCCAGCAGCTTAGAGGGACTAATGACAGATACGCAGTATTTT. The V gene is TRBV7-9, the J gene TRBJ2-3; 7 positions match TRBD2. The J segment lost 3 bases and the V segment lost 1 base, leaving 4 bases of the junction unmatched. CDR1 is SEHNR and CDR2 is FQNEAQ in the germline V gene (reference sequence). There are 15 residues in the CDR3.

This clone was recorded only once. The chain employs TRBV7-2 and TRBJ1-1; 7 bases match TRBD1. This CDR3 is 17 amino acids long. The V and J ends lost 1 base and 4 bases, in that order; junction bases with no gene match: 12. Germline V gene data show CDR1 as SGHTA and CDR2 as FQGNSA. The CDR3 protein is CASSLVPGGILGTEAFF. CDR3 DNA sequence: TGTGCCAGCAGCTTAGTACCAGGGGGTATTCTGGGCACTGAAGCTTTCTTT. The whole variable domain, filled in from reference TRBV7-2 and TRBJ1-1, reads GAGVSQSPSNKVTEKGKDVELRCDPISGHTALYWYRQSLGQGLEFLIYFQGNSAPDKSGLPSDRFSAERTGGSVSTLTIQRTQQEDSAVYLCASSLVPGGILGTEAFFGQGTRLTVV.